The 19 T cell receptor beta chains below all came from one sample that was sequenced in a study of T and B cells in COVID-19 patients. From blood, roughly 220-550 ng of genomic DNA served as TRB template. TRB rearrangements were amplified by multiplex PCR with BIOMED2 TRB-A/B primers. TCRdb reprocessed the multiplex PCR reads via MiXCR and lists one record per CDR3 protein. The data contain roughly 4,700 distinct CDR3 sequences, 30% to 40% of them singletons. The sample taken for sequencing was blood. The receptor set was obtained from a human donor who had recovered from COVID-19.

The chain joins TRBV20-1 to TRBJ2-1; 7 nucleotides align to TRBD2. Germline V lookup: CDR1 DFQATT, CDR2 SNEGSKA (reference sequence). The CDR3 has 14 amino acids. V was pared by 6 bases and J by 8 bases, with 13 bases of the junction left unmatched. This CDR3 is CSAPARGSRDEQFF. The CDR3 DNA sequence: TGCAGTGCCCCAGCCCGCGGGAGTCGGGATGAGCAGTTCTTC.

Remarks on this clonotype: The junction and the germline gene differ at one end; a read error may be behind it. The chain is built from TRBV18 and TRBJ2-1, with D perhaps matching TRBD1 (7 bases). Looked up from germline, CDR1 is KGHSH and CDR2 is LQKENI. The CDR3 length is 17 residues. CDR3 protein: CASSLNPAGTADNEEFF. CDR3 DNA sequence: TGTGCCAGCTCACTCAACCCGGCGGGGACAGCGGACAATGAGGAGTTCTTC.

This clonotype is categorized as medium-sized. The chain recombines TRBV19 with TRBJ2-5, with D possibly TRBD2 on 5 matching bases. Trimming shortened V by 1 base and J by 9 bases, and 12 bases separated the two germline ends. From germline, CDR1 is LNHDA and CDR2 SQIVND (reference sequence). CDR3 length: 13 amino acids. The CDR3: CASSIAGLEAQYF. Here the CDR3 DNA reads TGTGCCAGTAGTATAGCCGGCCTGGAGGCCCAGTACTTC.

The genes are TRBV6-1 and TRBJ2-7; no reliable D call. V was shortened by 8 bases and J by 3 bases, with 14 bases between the two germline ends. This CDR3 spans 13 amino acids. In germline, CDR1 is MNHNS, CDR2 SASEGT. The CDR3 DNA is TGTGCCAGCCGCAAAGGGATGGTCTACGAGCAGTACTTC. Protein sequence: CASRKGMVYEQYF.

Relative to its sample, this clonotype is medium-sized (0.01 to 0.1%). The chain couples TRBV19 to TRBJ2-2; D perhaps matches TRBD2 (6 bases). CDR3 length: 14 residues. The V end was cut by 3 bases, the J end by 6 bases, with 11 bases between. Germline V gene sequence: CDR1 LNHDA, CDR2 SQIVND (reference sequence). The CDR3 DNA reads as TGTGCCAGTAGTATGGGGAGGCGAGCCGGGGAGCTGTTTTTT. Translated, it gives CASSMGRRAGELFF.

This clonotype counts as medium-sized. This chain uses TRBV11-1 with TRBJ2-5, with unresolved D. Germline-derived CDR1 and CDR2 are SGHAT and FQDESV (reference sequence). V was shortened by 5 bases and J by 5 bases, with 12 bases between the two germline ends. The CDR3 spans 13 residues. CDR3 coding DNA: TGTGCCAGCAGCCCCCGGACGCGGGAGACCCAGTACTTC. It yields the protein CASSPRTRETQYF.

By sample fraction, this clonotype is medium-sized. The chain recombines TRBV29-1 with TRBJ1-3; 9 nucleotides agree with TRBD1. The CDR3 length is 14 residues. Germline V CDR1 and CDR2: SQVTM, ANQGSEA. V dropped 7 bases and J dropped 4; count of bases not matched to a gene: 8. This CDR3 reads CSAGQGNGGNTIYF. In DNA, the CDR3 is TGCAGCGCCGGACAGGGGAACGGAGGAAACACCATATATTTT.

This sequence joins TRBV20-1 and TRBJ2-1; no reliable D call. V was cut by 7 bases and J by 0 bases, with 16 bases left in between. Germline V gene lookup returns CDR1 DFQATT and CDR2 SNEGSKA (reference sequence). There are 15 residues in the CDR3. For the CDR3, the DNA is TGCAGTGGAACGGACGGCCAGGTCTCCTACAATGAGCAGTTCTTC. Translating it yields CSGTDGQVSYNEQFF.

The chain uses TRBV6-2 or TRBV6-3 and TRBJ2-7; 7 bases line up with TRBD2. Germline CDR1 MNHEY, CDR2 SVGEGT. V lost 4 bases to trimming and J lost 5 bases; unmatched junction nucleotides: 11. The CDR3 totals 15 residues. The CDR3 DNA sequence: TGTGCCAGCAGTTCCCATTTGGGAGGGCGGAACGAGCAGTACTTC. It encodes CASSSHLGGRNEQYF.

The chain has TRBV7-9 and TRBJ2-3; 15 nucleotides agree with TRBD2. The V gene's germline CDR1 is SEHNR and CDR2 FQNEAQ (reference sequence). Losses at the gene ends were 8 bases for V and 6 bases for J; bases not matched to a gene: 9. This CDR3 has 16 amino acids. The CDR3 DNA follows: TGTGCCAGCGGAGGAGGACTAGCGGGGGGGCGGGATACGCAGTATTTT. Its translation is CASGGGLAGGRDTQYF.

The rearrangement joins TRBV6-5 to TRBJ1-2; 8 bases are shared with TRBD1. The V gene's germline CDR1 is MNHEY and CDR2 SVGAGI. The length of the CDR3 is 13 residues. Losses at the gene ends were 5 bases for V and 9 bases for J; bases not matched to a gene: 8. The chain's CDR3 is CASSVDRERRYTF. CDR3 in DNA: TGTGCCAGCAGTGTGGACAGGGAAAGACGCTACACCTTC.

The chain links TRBV7-9 to TRBJ1-4; tentatively, D is TRBD1 (5 bases). Germline CDR1 and CDR2: SEHNR and FQNEAQ (reference sequence). The CDR3 is made up of 15 amino acids. V was clipped by 1 base and J by 2 bases, with 8 bases between them. This CDR3 is CASSLGAGTNEKLFF. Here the CDR3 DNA reads TGTGCCAGCAGCTTAGGCGCAGGGACTAATGAAAAACTGTTTTTT.

The V gene is TRBV12-3 or TRBV12-4, the J gene TRBJ1-5; D may be TRBD1 (5 bases). Trimming shortened V by 3 bases and J by 0 bases, and 9 bases separated the two germline ends. The CDR3 consists of 15 residues. The CDR3 DNA reads as TGTGCCAGCAGTTTTGGGACCTATAGCAATCAGCCCCAGCATTTT. This encodes CASSFGTYSNQPQHF.

A remark on this clonotype: Its ends do not fully match the called genes, so a read error is possible. V is TRBV19 and J is TRBJ1-1; the D is unclear. The length of the CDR3 is 15 residues. Germline V gene sequence: CDR1 LNHDA, CDR2 SQIVND (reference sequence). Here the CDR3 DNA reads TGTGCCAGCAGTATAAACCTCACACCAAACACTGAAGCTTTCTTT. Translated: CASSINLTPNTEAFF.

V gene TRBV20-1 combines with J gene TRBJ2-5; perhaps TRBD2 as D (6 bases). CDR1 DFQATT and CDR2 SNEGSKA come from the germline V gene (reference sequence). This CDR3 spans 11 amino acids. V lost 6 bases, J lost 5 bases, and 10 bases lay in between. The DNA for the CDR3 is TGCAGTGCAGGACGGGGGGAGACCCAGTACTTC. Protein: CSAGRGETQYF.

J is TRBJ2-7 and V is TRBV7-6, with TRBD1 matching over 9 bases. Trimming cost V 1 base and J 2 bases; bases outside gene matches: 0. This CDR3 contains 14 residues. Germline V gene sequence: CDR1 SGHVS, CDR2 FNYEAQ. This CDR3 is CASSLGQGAYEQYF. CDR3 DNA sequence: TGTGCCAGCAGCTTAGGACAGGGGGCCTACGAGCAGTACTTC.

The V gene is TRBV6-5, the J gene TRBJ2-5; 7 bases match TRBD1. The CDR3 spans 17 residues. Germline V gene sequence: CDR1 MNHEY, CDR2 SVGAGI. V shed 10 bases and J 0 bases; nucleotides not matched to a gene: 17. For the CDR3, the DNA is TGTGCCACCAAGAAGTCGGGACAGCTACGTTACCAAGAGACCCAGTACTTC. Translation: CATKKSGQLRYQETQYF.

Concerning this clonotype: A much larger clone differs from this one at a single base, so this may be a read error. The chain couples TRBV19 to TRBJ2-1, with TRBD1 identical over 7 bases. The CDR3 consists of 13 residues. Germline V gives CDR1 LNHDA, CDR2 SQIVND (reference sequence). With 4 bases clipped from V and 7 bases from J, the junction kept 4 bases outside the gene matches. CDR3 sequence reads: CASSNRGENEQFF. The DNA for the CDR3 is TGTGCCAGTAGTAACAGGGGAGAGAATGAGCAGTTCTTC.

J is TRBJ1-5 and V is TRBV6-5; D remains ambiguous. Trimming shortened V by 5 bases and J by 4 bases, and 9 bases separated the two germline ends. The germline CDR1 and CDR2 sequences are MNHEY and SVGAGI. This CDR3 has 13 residues. The CDR3 sequence is CASSVRGNQPQHF. In DNA form, the CDR3 reads TGTGCCAGCAGTGTCCGGGGAAATCAGCCCCAGCATTTT.